Below, 25 T cell receptor beta chains from the same sample are listed, as sequenced in a study of cytomegalovirus exposure and HLA in healthy donors. Amplification used 60 Vbeta primers and 13 Jbeta primers. Method: immunoSEQ multiplex PCR; TCRdb's copy keeps in-frame clones and lacks some. This repertoire shows about 130,000 clones, approximately 75% found once; its top ten account for 5.5% to 7%. Source material: PBMCs. The receptors derive from a woman aged 40 to 50 in good health and CMV-seropositive.

This clone was recorded once. This sample includes further DNA sequences coding for the same CDR3. CDR3 sequence (DNA): TGTGCCAGCTCACCTCCCGGTTTGCCTAATGAAAAACTGTTTTTT. Amino acids: CASSPPGLPNEKLFF. The genes are TRBV18 and TRBJ1-4, with D unclear. Per germline, CDR1 KGHSH and CDR2 LQKENI. Trimming shortened V by 3 bases and J by 3 bases, and 11 bases separated the two germline ends. The CDR3 spans 15 residues.

With respect to this clone: One end of the junction does not line up with germline, which may come from a read error. The chain employs TRBV7-9 and TRBJ1-1; perhaps TRBD1 as D (6 bases). The CDR3 covers 13 residues. Germline V lookup: CDR1 SEHNR, CDR2 FQNEAQ (reference sequence). CDR3 sequence: CSSSLEAGVLGFF. DNA of the CDR3: TGTTCCAGCAGCTTAGAGGCAGGGGTATTGGGTTTCTTT.

The V gene is TRBV5-4, the J gene TRBJ2-7; 7 bases line up with TRBD2. The germline gives CDR1 SGHNT, CDR2 YYREEE (reference sequence). This CDR3 spans 19 amino acids. V dropped 0 bases and J dropped 0; count of bases not matched to a gene: 15. The DNA of the CDR3 is TGTGCCAGCAGCTTGGGGGGGGGTGCACGGGCCACAGTCTCCTACGAGCAGTACTTC. Amino acids: CASSLGGGARATVSYEQYF.

The chain links TRBV28 to TRBJ2-5; 10 bases agree with TRBD2. CDR1 is MDHEN and CDR2 is SYDVKM in the germline V gene. With 6 bases clipped from V and 4 bases from J, the junction kept 2 bases outside the gene matches. CDR3 length: 13 residues. The CDR3 nucleotides read TGTGCCAGCAGCTCTAGCGGGAGAGAGACCCAGTACTTC. It specifies CASSSSGRETQYF.

This clone was picked up a small number of times. This CDR3 reads CASTPGSSGGWETQYF. The CDR3, as DNA: TGTGCCAGCACCCCCGGCTCTAGCGGGGGATGGGAGACCCAGTACTTC. The chain joins TRBV2 to TRBJ2-5; 10 bases align to TRBD2. The CDR3 contains 16 residues. The V and J ends lost 7 bases and 5 bases, in that order; junction bases with no gene match: 13. CDR1 and CDR2 from the germline V gene are SNHLY and FYNNEI.

CDR3 protein: CASSQEQGPRGYTF. Written as DNA, the CDR3 is TGCGCCAGCAGCCAAGAACAGGGGCCGAGGGGCTACACCTTC. The chain couples TRBV4-1 to TRBJ1-2, with 7 bases fitting TRBD1. Looked up from germline, CDR1 is MGHRA and CDR2 is YSYEKL. V trimming: 0 bases; J trimming: 8 bases; junction bases outside the gene matches: 6. This CDR3 region has 14 residues.

This rearrangement joins TRBV11-2 to TRBJ1-1; 11 bases agree with TRBD1. CDR1 is SGHAT, CDR2 FQNNGV, per germline. This CDR3 has 14 amino acids. Unmatched junction bases numbered 4, after V lost 5 bases and J lost 5 bases. CDR3 loop: CASSHGTGGTEAFF. The CDR3 region has the DNA TGTGCCAGCAGCCATGGGACAGGGGGAACTGAAGCTTTCTTT.

V gene TRBV25-1 combines with J gene TRBJ2-5; no definite D call. TRBJ2-7 explains the end of the DNA better; the J call may be wrong. CDR1 and CDR2 from the germline V gene are MGHDK and SYGVNS. The CDR3 is 14 residues long. The CDR3 is CASSQLSVSYEQYF. CDR3 bases: TGTGCCAGCAGTCAATTATCGGTCTCCTACGAGCAGTACTTC.

The rearrangement uses TRBV15 and TRBJ2-3; D gene ambiguous. Germline V gene lookup returns CDR1 LNHNV and CDR2 YYDKDF (reference sequence). The V and J ends lost 1 base and 2 bases respectively, with 7 bases between them. This CDR3 contains 14 residues. The CDR3 DNA sequence: TGTGCCACCAGCAGAGTCTCGTTCACAGATACGCAGTATTTT. This sequence encodes CATSRVSFTDTQYF.

This clone was recorded only once. The V and J genes are TRBV27 and TRBJ1-4; 8 positions match TRBD1. CDR1 is MNHEY and CDR2 is SMNVEV in the germline V gene (reference sequence). V shed 4 bases and J 8 bases; nucleotides not matched to a gene: 6. The CDR3 covers 14 residues. The CDR3 nucleotides are TGTGCCAGCAGTTCCCAGGGGGCTTCCGAAAAACTGTTTTTT. It specifies CASSSQGASEKLFF.

The V gene is TRBV11-2, the J gene TRBJ1-1; 12 bases align to TRBD1. Per germline, CDR1 SGHAT and CDR2 FQNNGV. This CDR3 comprises 15 residues. V was pared by 6 bases and J by 3 bases, with 5 bases of the junction left unmatched. CDR3: CASSGTGGRYTEAFF. DNA of the CDR3: TGTGCCAGCAGTGGGACAGGGGGCCGGTACACTGAAGCTTTCTTT.

In this sample, this clone turned up a few times. The J gene is TRBJ2-5, the V gene TRBV27, with 8 bases that match TRBD2. Germline V gene sequence: CDR1 MNHEY, CDR2 SMNVEV (reference sequence). V was clipped by 7 bases and J by 1 base; unmatched bases: 11. The CDR3 is 16 residues long. The DNA for the CDR3 is TGTGCCAGCAATCCCCGGCTAGCGGGCCTCCAAGAGACCCAGTACTTC. Translated: CASNPRLAGLQETQYF.

This chain joins TRBV19 and TRBJ2-3; the match to TRBD1 covers 10 bases. The CDR3 extends over 15 amino acids. Trimming cost V 6 bases and J 0 bases; bases outside gene matches: 3. Germline CDR1 is LNHDA and CDR2 is SQIVND (reference sequence). The CDR3 protein is CASSDRGQSTDTQYF. The CDR3, as DNA: TGTGCCAGTAGCGACAGGGGGCAGAGCACAGATACGCAGTATTTT.

The chain uses TRBV13 and TRBJ2-7, with TRBD1 as a possible D gene (5 bases). The V and J ends lost 3 bases and 0 bases respectively, with 12 bases between them. Germline CDR1 PRHDT, CDR2 FYEKMQ (reference sequence). The CDR3 has 15 residues. CDR3 protein: CASSFRQLLSYEQYF. The CDR3 coding sequence is TGTGCCAGCAGCTTTAGACAGTTGCTCTCCTACGAGCAGTACTTC.

The CDR3 DNA reads as TGTGCCAGTAGTTTACAGGGTTTGAACACTGAAGCTTTCTTT. Protein sequence: CASSLQGLNTEAFF. V usage is TRBV19 and J usage is TRBJ1-1, with a weak D call TRBD1 (6 bases). The CDR3 contains 14 residues. V lost 5 bases, J lost 0 bases, and 10 bases lay in between. Germline V gives CDR1 LNHDA, CDR2 SQIVND (reference sequence).

The chain recombines TRBV5-1 with TRBJ1-4; the match to TRBD1 covers 11 bases. V dropped 4 bases and J dropped 7; count of bases not matched to a gene: 6. This CDR3 spans 15 amino acids. In germline, CDR1 is SGHRS, CDR2 YFSETQ. The CDR3 DNA is TGCGCCAGCAGCGCGGACAGGGGGCAAGGTGAAAAACTGTTTTTT. Protein sequence: CASSADRGQGEKLFF.

This rearrangement joins TRBV15 to TRBJ2-5, with D possibly being TRBD2 (6 bases). This CDR3 contains 15 residues. Trimming took off 2 bases at V and 5 bases at J, with 15 bases between the two ends. Germline V gene sequence: CDR1 LNHNV, CDR2 YYDKDF (reference sequence). The CDR3 DNA follows: TGTGCCACCAGCAGATGGCCTAAGGCGGGGGAGACCCAGTACTTC. Amino acids: CATSRWPKAGETQYF.

The CDR3 coding sequence is TGTGCCAGCAGCTTCTCCGGGGGGGGCCTGTTTTTT. Residues: CASSFSGGGLFF. The V and J genes are TRBV7-9 and TRBJ1-4, with D perhaps matching TRBD1 (6 bases). Germline-derived CDR1 and CDR2 are SEHNR and FQNEAQ (reference sequence). V lost 3 bases and J 14 bases, leaving 13 bases between the germline ends. The CDR3 contains 12 residues. Looking up the rest from reference TRBV7-9 and TRBJ1-4 gives the full variable domain: DTGVSQNPRHKITKRGQNVTFRCDPISEHNRLYWYRQTLGQGPEFLTYFQNEAQLEKSRLLSDRFSAERPKGSFSTLEIQRTEQGDSAMYLCASSFSGGGLFFGSGTQLSVL.

The chain carries TRBV11-2 and TRBJ1-2; D gene unclear. Trimming took off 2 bases at V and 3 bases at J, with 10 bases between the two ends. Per the germline V gene, CDR1 is SGHAT and CDR2 is FQNNGV. The CDR3 covers 14 residues. The CDR3, as DNA: TGTGCCAGCAGCTTATTGTCCGTAGACTATGGCTACACCTTC. Translation: CASSLLSVDYGYTF. The full variable domain, rest sourced from reference TRBV11-2 and TRBJ1-2, is EAGVAQSPRYKIIEKRQSVAFWCNPISGHATLYWYQQILGQGPKLLIQFQNNGVVDDSQLPKDRFSAERLKGVDSTLKIQPAKLEDSAVYLCASSLLSVDYGYTFGSGTRLTVV.

The chain is built from TRBV19 and TRBJ1-4; TRBD1 agrees at 7 bases. The CDR3 contains 12 residues. V lost 9 bases, J lost 14 bases, and 12 bases stayed unmatched. In germline, CDR1 is LNHDA, CDR2 SQIVND (reference sequence). The CDR3 region is CASATGDRGLFF. The CDR3 DNA follows: TGTGCCAGCGCCACCGGGGACAGAGGCCTGTTTTTT. The variable domain in full, completed from reference TRBV19 and TRBJ1-4, reads DGGITQSPKYLFRKEGQNVTLSCEQNLNHDAMYWYRQDPGQGLRLIYYSQIVNDFQKGDIAEGYSVSREKKESFPLTVTSAQKNPTAFYLCASATGDRGLFFGSGTQLSVL.

This chain joins TRBV11-2 and TRBJ1-4; TRBD1 aligns across 7 bases. The V gene's germline CDR1 is SGHAT and CDR2 FQNNGV. With 5 bases clipped from V and 4 bases from J, the junction kept 10 bases outside the gene matches. The CDR3 extends over 16 amino acids. The CDR3, as DNA: TGTGCCAGCAGCCCGTTGCGGGACAGCAGTAATGAAAAACTGTTTTTT. It encodes CASSPLRDSSNEKLFF.

The chain joins TRBV30 to TRBJ2-7, with D maybe TRBD1 (5 bases). The CDR3 length is 14 residues. V lost 8 bases, J lost 0 bases, and 17 bases lay in between. Germline loops: CDR1 GTSNPN, CDR2 SVGIG (reference sequence). The CDR3 spells CAADSQGGSYEQYF. CDR3 bases: TGTGCCGCAGACTCCCAGGGTGGCTCCTACGAGCAGTACTTC.

This sequence joins TRBV28 and TRBJ2-7, with a tentative D call TRBD1 (6 bases). CDR3 length: 13 amino acids. Trimming removed 7 bases at V and 7 bases at J, with 17 bases between. The germline CDR1 and CDR2 sequences are MDHEN and SYDVKM. The CDR3 spells CASMGPGTGEQYF. The CDR3 nucleotides read TGTGCCAGCATGGGGCCGGGCACAGGGGAGCAGTACTTC.

The V gene is TRBV5-5, the J gene TRBJ1-2; D gene uncertain. Trimming left V 0 bases short and J 0 bases short, with 6 bases between. The CDR3 is 14 amino acids. Germline V gene sequence: CDR1 SGHKS, CDR2 YYEKEE (reference sequence). The CDR3 DNA reads TGTGCCAGCAGCTTGGACAGATCTAACTATGGCTACACCTTC. Amino acids: CASSLDRSNYGYTF.

This chain joins TRBV10-3 and TRBJ1-1, with D perhaps TRBD1 (5 bases). This CDR3 is 14 amino acids long. V lost 4 bases to trimming and J lost 0 bases, with 9 bases between them. The germline gives CDR1 ENHRY, CDR2 SYGVKD. The CDR3 sequence is CAISAGDLNTEAFF. CDR3 nucleotides: TGTGCCATCAGTGCGGGGGACCTGAACACTGAAGCTTTCTTT.